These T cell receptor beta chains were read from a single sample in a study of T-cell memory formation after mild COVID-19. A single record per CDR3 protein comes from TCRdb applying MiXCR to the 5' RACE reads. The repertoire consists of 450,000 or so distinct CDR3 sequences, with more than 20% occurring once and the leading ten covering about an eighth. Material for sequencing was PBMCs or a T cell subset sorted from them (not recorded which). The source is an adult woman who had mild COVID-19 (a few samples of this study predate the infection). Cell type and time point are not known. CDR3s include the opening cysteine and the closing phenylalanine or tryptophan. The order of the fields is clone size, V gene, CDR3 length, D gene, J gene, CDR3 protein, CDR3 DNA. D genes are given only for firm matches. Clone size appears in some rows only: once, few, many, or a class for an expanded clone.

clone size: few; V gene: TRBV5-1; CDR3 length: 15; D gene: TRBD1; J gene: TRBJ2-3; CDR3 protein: CASSPTTGGTDTQYF; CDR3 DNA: TGCGCCAGCAGCCCTACTACAGGGGGCACAGATACGCAGTATTTT
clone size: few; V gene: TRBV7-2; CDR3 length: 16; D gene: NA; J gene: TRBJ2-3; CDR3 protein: CASSLEWWQTTDTQYF; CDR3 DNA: TGTGCCAGCAGCTTAGAATGGTGGCAGACCACAGATACGCAGTATTTT
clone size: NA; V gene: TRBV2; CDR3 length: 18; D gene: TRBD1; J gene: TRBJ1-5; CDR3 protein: CASSGTSGTVYSNQPQHF; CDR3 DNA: TGTGCCAGCAGTGGAACTTCCGGGACAGTTTATAGCAATCAGCCCCAGCATTTT
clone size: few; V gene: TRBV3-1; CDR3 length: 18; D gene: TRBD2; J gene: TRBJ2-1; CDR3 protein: CASSKKSTGTSSYNEQFF; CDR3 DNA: TGTGCCAGCAGCAAAAAGAGTACCGGGACTAGCTCCTACAATGAGCAGTTCTTC
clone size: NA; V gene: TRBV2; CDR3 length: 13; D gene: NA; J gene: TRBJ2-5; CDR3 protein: CAHSRDLQETQYF; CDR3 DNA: TGTGCCCACTCGAGGGACCTCCAAGAGACCCAGTACTTC
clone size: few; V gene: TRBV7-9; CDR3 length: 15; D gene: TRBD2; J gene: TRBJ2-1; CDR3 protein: CASSLAGTSFVEQFF; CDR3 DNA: TGTGCCAGCAGCTTGGCCGGGACTAGCTTCGTTGAGCAGTTCTTC
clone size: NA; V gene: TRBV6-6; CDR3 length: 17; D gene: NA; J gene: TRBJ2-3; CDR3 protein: CASSYSVMQGMADTQYF; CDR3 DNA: TGTGCCAGCAGTTACTCGGTTATGCAGGGGATGGCAGATACGCAGTATTTT
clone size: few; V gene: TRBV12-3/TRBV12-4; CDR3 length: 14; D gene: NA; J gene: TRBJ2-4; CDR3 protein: CASSLRLAKNIQYF; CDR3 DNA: TGTGCCAGCAGTTTAAGGCTAGCCAAAAACATTCAGTACTTC
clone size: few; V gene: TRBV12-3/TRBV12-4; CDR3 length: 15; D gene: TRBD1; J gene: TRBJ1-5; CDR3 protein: CASSPGQGNNQPQHF; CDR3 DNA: TGTGCCAGCAGCCCGGGACAGGGGAACAATCAGCCCCAGCATTTT
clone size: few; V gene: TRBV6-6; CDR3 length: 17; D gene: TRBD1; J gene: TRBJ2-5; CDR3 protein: CASSPRGTGLIVETQYF; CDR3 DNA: TGTGCCAGCAGTCCCCGCGGGACAGGGTTGATTGTTGAGACCCAGTACTTC
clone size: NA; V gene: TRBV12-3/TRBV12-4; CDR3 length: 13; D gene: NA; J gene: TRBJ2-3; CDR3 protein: CASSIRQKDTQYF; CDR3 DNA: TGTGCCAGCAGCATTAGGCAGAAAGATACGCAGTATTTT
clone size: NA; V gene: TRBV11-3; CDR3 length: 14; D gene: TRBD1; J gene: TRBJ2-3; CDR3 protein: CASSSRQGVDTQYF; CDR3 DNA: TGTGCCAGCAGCTCCCGACAGGGGGTGGATACGCAGTATTTT
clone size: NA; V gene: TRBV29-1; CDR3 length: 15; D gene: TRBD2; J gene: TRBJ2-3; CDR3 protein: CSVVRSGGPTDTQYF; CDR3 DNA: TGCAGCGTTGTTAGGTCGGGGGGACCAACAGATACGCAGTATTTT
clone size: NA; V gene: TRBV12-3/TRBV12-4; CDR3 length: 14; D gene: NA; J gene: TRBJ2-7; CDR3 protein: CASSFQVTNYEQYF; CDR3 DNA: TGTGCCAGCAGCTTCCAAGTCACTAACTACGAGCAGTACTTC
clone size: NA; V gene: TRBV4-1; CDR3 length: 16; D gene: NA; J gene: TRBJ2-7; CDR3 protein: CASSRGQGPSSYEQYF; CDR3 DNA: TGCGCCAGCAGCCGAGGCCAGGGACCCAGCTCCTACGAGCAGTACTTC
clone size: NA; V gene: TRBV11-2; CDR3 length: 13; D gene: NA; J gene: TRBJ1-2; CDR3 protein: CASSFGPNYGYTF; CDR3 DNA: TGTGCCAGCAGCTTCGGCCCGAACTATGGCTACACCTTC
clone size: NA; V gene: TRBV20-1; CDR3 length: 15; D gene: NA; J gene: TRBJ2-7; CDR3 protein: CSARDRRGLVGEQYF; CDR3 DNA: TGCAGTGCTAGAGATCGACGCGGGTTGGTGGGCGAGCAGTACTTC
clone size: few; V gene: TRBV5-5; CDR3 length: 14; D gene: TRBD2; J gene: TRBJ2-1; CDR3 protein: CASSWGTSGEEQFF; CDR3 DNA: TGTGCCAGCAGCTGGGGGACTAGCGGGGAGGAGCAGTTCTTC
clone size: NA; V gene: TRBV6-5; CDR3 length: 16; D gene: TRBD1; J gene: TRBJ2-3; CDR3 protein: CASRSGTGKPADTQYF; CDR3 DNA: TGTGCCAGCAGGTCCGGGACAGGGAAGCCGGCGGATACGCAGTATTTT
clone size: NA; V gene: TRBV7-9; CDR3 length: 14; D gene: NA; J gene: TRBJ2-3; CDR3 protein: CASSVLWGGDTQYF; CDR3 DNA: TGTGCCAGCAGCGTCCTTTGGGGCGGAGATACGCAGTATTTT
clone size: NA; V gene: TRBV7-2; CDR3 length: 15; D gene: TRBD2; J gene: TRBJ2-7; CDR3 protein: CASSLGGTSRYEQYF; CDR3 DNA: TGTGCCAGCAGCTTAGGGGGGACTAGCCGCTACGAGCAGTACTTC
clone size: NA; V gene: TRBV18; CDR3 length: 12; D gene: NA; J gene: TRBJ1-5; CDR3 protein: CASSPLNQPQHF; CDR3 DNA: TGTGCCAGCTCACCACTGAATCAGCCCCAGCATTTT
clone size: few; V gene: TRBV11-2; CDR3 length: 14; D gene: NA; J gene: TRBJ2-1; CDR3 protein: CASSPWLEAHEQFF; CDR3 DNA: TGTGCCAGCAGCCCCTGGCTAGAGGCTCATGAGCAGTTCTTC
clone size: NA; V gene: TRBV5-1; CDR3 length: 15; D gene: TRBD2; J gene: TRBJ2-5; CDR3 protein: CASSTQAGVSETQYF; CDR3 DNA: TGCGCCAGCAGCACGCAAGCGGGAGTTTCGGAGACCCAGTACTTC
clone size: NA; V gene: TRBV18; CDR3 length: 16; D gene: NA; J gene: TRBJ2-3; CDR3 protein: CASSPPFVSMGGTQYF; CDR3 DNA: TGTGCCAGCTCACCCCCTTTCGTCTCGATGGGAGGTACGCAGTATTTT
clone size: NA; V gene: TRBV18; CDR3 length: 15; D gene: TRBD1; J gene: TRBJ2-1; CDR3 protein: CASSLTGVGYNEQFF; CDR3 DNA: TGTGCCAGCTCACTGACAGGGGTCGGATACAATGAGCAGTTCTTC
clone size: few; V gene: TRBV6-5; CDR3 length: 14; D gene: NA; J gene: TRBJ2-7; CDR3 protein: CASSYGQASYEQYF; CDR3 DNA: TGTGCCAGCAGTTACGGTCAGGCGTCCTACGAGCAGTACTTC
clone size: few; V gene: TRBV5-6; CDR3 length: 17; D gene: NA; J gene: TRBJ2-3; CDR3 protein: CASSLAANYHPTDTQYF; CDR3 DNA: TGTGCCAGCAGCTTGGCGGCGAACTACCACCCCACAGATACGCAGTATTTT
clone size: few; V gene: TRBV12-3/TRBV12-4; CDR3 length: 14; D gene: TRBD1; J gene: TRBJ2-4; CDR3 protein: CASTPVAGTGALYF; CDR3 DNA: TGTGCCAGCACCCCGGTGGCCGGGACAGGGGCCCTTTACTTC
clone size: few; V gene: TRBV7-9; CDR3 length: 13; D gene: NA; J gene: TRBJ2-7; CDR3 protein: CASSPGEDVEQYF; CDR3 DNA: TGTGCCAGCAGCCCAGGGGAGGATGTTGAGCAGTACTTC
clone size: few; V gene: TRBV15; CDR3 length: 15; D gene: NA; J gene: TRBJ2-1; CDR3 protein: CATSRVNMENNEQFF; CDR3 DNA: TGTGCCACCAGCAGGGTTAACATGGAAAACAATGAGCAGTTCTTC
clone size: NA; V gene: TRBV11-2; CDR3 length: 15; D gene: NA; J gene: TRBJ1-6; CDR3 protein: CASSPVGPLGSPLHF; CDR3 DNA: TGTGCCAGCAGCCCGGTTGGTCCTCTGGGTTCACCCCTCCACTTT
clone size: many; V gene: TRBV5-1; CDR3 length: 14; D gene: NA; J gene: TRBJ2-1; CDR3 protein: CASSLGGSSNEQFF; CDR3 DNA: TGCGCCAGCAGCTTGGGTGGGTCTAGCAATGAGCAGTTCTTC
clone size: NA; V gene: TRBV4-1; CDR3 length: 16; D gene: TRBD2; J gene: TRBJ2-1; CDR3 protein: CASSSTGTSEVHEQFF; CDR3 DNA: TGCGCCAGCAGCTCGACCGGGACTAGTGAGGTTCATGAGCAGTTCTTC
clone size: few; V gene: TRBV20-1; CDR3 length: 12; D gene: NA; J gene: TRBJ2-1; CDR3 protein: CSASLRYNEQFF; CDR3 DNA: TGCAGTGCTAGTTTGCGCTACAATGAGCAGTTCTTC